This TCR beta chain is drawn from a study of blood T cell repertoires in COVID-19. Study as a whole: Italy, Spain and the United States were the sources of the convalescent and acute COVID-19 samples. PBMCs, B-cell-depleted T cells, or T cells were the source of the cDNA or gDNA that made up the material.

Original handling: Nucleated cell number was recorded as an estimate derived from reference gene primer amplification. Profiling relied on immunoSEQ multiplex PCR, and the TCRdb table lists in-frame clones only, not all of them. The DNA was the basis for D and trimming; V, J and clone size are from that table. The sample shows some 170,000 clones, roughly 82% of them seen only once. V was shortened by 0 bases and J by 6 bases, with 26 bases between the two germline ends. The length of the CDR3 is 20 residues. The germline CDR1 and CDR2 sequences are SGHAT and FQNNGV. The rearrangement joins TRBV11-2 to TRBJ1-4; D perhaps matches TRBD1 (5 bases). The sample was PBMCs or T cells enriched from blood (not recorded which). The clonotype comes from a man aged 50 or older who had recovered from COVID-19. Here the CDR3 reads CASSLEVGDSGPTAYEKLFF. Written as DNA, the CDR3 is TGTGCCAGCAGCTTAGAGGTTGGGGATTCTGGCCCGACAGCATATGAAAAACTGTTTTTT.